The clone carrying this TCR beta chain was found a few times. The target antigen is unknown. The table came from immunoSEQ multiplex PCR; TCRdb's copy has only in-frame clones and leaves some out. Altogether some 90,000 clones are present, 70% to 90% being singletons, with the ten largest covering 5.6%. The data originate from a study of identifying expanded T cells in peripheral blood. Study-level points and caveats: Over about two and four weeks, about 16.4 and 19 clones changed, versus around 1.1 between replicates. Clone count variance between approximately 2-week samples rose with total template count.

Germline lookup yields CDR1 SEHNR and CDR2 FQNEAQ (reference sequence). The CDR3 consists of 13 residues. J gave up 6 bases and V 5 bases, and 6 bases lay outside the gene matches. Healthy donors had no documented immune events, such as infections, while sampled. The chain couples TRBV7-9 to TRBJ1-1; 7 bases are a match to TRBD1. Sequencing used blood. The receptor's source is a person aged 18-70 years in good health. The CDR3, as DNA: TGTGCCAGCAGCCCCGAGGGGGCCGCTGAAGCTTTCTTT. Its protein product is CASSPEGAAEAFF.